This T cell receptor beta chain emerged from a study of blood T cell repertoires in COVID-19. Study background: Samples of COVID-19 (acute and convalescent) were obtained from the United States, Italy and Spain. The analysed material was cDNA or gDNA that came from T cells, B-cell-depleted T cells, or PBMCs.

Authors' data handling: Nucleated cell counts were estimated from reference gene primer amplification. Clones were sequenced by immunoSEQ multiplex PCR, and TCRdb holds only the in-frame ones, with some missing. V, J and clone size were drawn from that table, and D and trimming were deduced from the DNA. The sample yields about 190,000 clones, roughly 81% seen once. The CDR3 has 12 residues. The ends lost 6 bases at V and 5 bases at J; junction bases unmatched: 3. Germline lookup yields CDR1 SQVTM and CDR2 ANQGSEA. The source of this sequence is a woman in her 70s with active or convalescent COVID-19. This sequence joins TRBV29-1 and TRBJ2-2, with 7 bases lining up with TRBD1. The sample comprised peripheral blood. The CDR3 coding sequence is TGCAGCGTAGTACAGGGGACCGGGGAGCTGTTTTTT. It encodes CSVVQGTGELFF.